This T cell receptor beta chain was obtained from a study of cytomegalovirus exposure and HLA in healthy donors. General observations from the study: It was taken for granted in presence/absence analyses that sequencing depth across donors was roughly uniform. Clonal expansion was found to be greater in HLA-associated TCR beta chains than in equally common others in a later analysis. The study flagged some 180 TCR beta chains as cytomegalovirus-associated.

This CDR3 is 14 amino acids long. The V gene's germline CDR1 is SNHLY and CDR2 FYNNEI. Trimming shortened V by 1 base and J by 1 base, and 8 bases separated the two germline ends. A single count supports this clone. What it binds is not known. The PCR contained 60 Vbeta and 13 Jbeta primers. Source study methods: A follow-up analysis tallied approximately 85 million unique TCR beta chains, roughly 11 million shared. Clones were sequenced by immunoSEQ multiplex PCR, and TCRdb holds only the in-frame ones, with some missing. D and trimming were read from the DNA, whereas the V and J calls and clone size are those reported in that table. This sample carries just over 200,000 clones, around 86% of them seen once, and the ten largest clones take less than 3%.

Sample: PBMCs. This chain connects TRBV2 to TRBJ2-7; D is perhaps TRBD1 (6 bases). The clonotype comes from a woman aged 40-49 years in good health and CMV-seronegative. In DNA, the CDR3 is TGTGCCAGCAGTGAAGGTGGACAGTCCTACGAGCAGTACTTC. This codes for CASSEGGQSYEQYF.